The 10 T cell receptor beta chains below were found in one sample sequenced in a study of post-analysis software for immune sequencing data. No antigens are known for them. Regarding the study as a whole: Relative to controls, patients had a handful of TRBV segments at higher frequency, with TRBV5-6, TRBV5-1 and TRBV20-1 among these.

The TCR beta cDNA libraries contained unique molecular identifiers. TCRdb itself ran the PCR reads through MiXCR, one entry per CDR3 protein. The sample lists approximately 360,000 distinct CDR3 sequences, around 37% occurring once. The sample consisted of blood. All receptors come from a girl aged 5-17 years with multiple sclerosis.

To note about this clonotype: Its ends do not fully match the called genes, so a read error is possible. CDR3 amino acids: CANSLGPNGETQYF. For the CDR3, the DNA is TGCGCCAACAGCTTGGGGCCGAATGGGGAGACCCAGTACTTC. This chain connects TRBV5-1 to TRBJ2-7; weak D call: TRBD1 (5 bases). The J call is doubtful: the DNA matches TRBJ2-5 better. The germline CDR1 and CDR2 sequences are SGHRS and YFSETQ. The CDR3 contains 14 residues.

This rearrangement joins TRBV29-1 to TRBJ2-7; possible D gene TRBD1, 7 bases. From germline, CDR1 is SQVTM and CDR2 ANQGSEA. The CDR3 is 15 residues long. With 2 bases removed from V and 3 bases from J, the gap between germline ends came to 17 bases. The CDR3 DNA reads as TGCAGCGTTGAAAAGGAGGGGGCCTACATCTACGAGCAGTACTTC. The encoded protein is CSVEKEGAYIYEQYF.

The chain joins TRBV12-3 or TRBV12-4 to TRBJ1-6; perhaps TRBD1 as D (5 bases). This CDR3 is built from 15 residues. Trimming cost V 2 bases and J 8 bases, with 13 bases left between them. This CDR3 is CASSLTGTRDSPLHF. In nucleotides, the CDR3 is TGTGCCAGCAGTTTAACGGGGACTAGGGATTCACCCCTCCACTTT.

The chain joins TRBV5-5 to TRBJ2-7; D not resolved. Trimming shortened V by 0 bases and J by 0 bases, and 7 bases separated the two germline ends. Germline CDR1 SGHKS, CDR2 YYEKEE (reference sequence). There are 14 residues in the CDR3. The chain's CDR3 is CASSLALFSYEQYF. The DNA for the CDR3 is TGTGCCAGCAGCTTGGCCCTATTCTCCTACGAGCAGTACTTC.

As concerns this clonotype: At one of its ends the junction is not consistent with the germline gene, which may arise from a read error. This chain links TRBV3-1 with TRBJ1-1; D ambiguous. The germline V gene encodes CDR1 LGHDT and CDR2 YNNKEL (reference sequence). The CDR3 sequence is 15 residues long. CDR3 region: CASSQGPGQYTKAFF. For the CDR3, the DNA is TGTGCCAGCAGCCAAGGGCCGGGCCAATACACTAAAGCTTTCTTT.

The sample holds a few counts of this clonotype. The chain is built from TRBV6-1 and TRBJ1-2; D remains unclear. The germline V and J ends were trimmed by 10 bases and 4 bases, with 13 bases remaining between them. Germline CDR1 is MNHNS and CDR2 is SASEGT. This CDR3 is built from 12 residues. CDR3 nucleotides: TGTGCCACAACTCCCCTTCCCTATGGCTACACCTTC. Translated, it gives CATTPLPYGYTF.

The chain carries TRBV7-3 and TRBJ2-1; 8 bases agree with TRBD2. Unmatched junction bases numbered 2, after V lost 5 bases and J lost 2 bases. Looked up from germline, CDR1 is SGHTA and CDR2 is FQGTGA. This CDR3 region has 14 residues. This CDR3 is CASSSGGTYNEQFF. CDR3 bases: TGTGCCAGCAGCAGCGGGGGAACCTACAATGAGCAGTTCTTC. Based on the CDR3 plus reference TRBV7-3 and TRBJ2-1, the full variable domain is GAGVSQTPSNKVTEKGKYVELRCDPISGHTALYWYRQSLGQGPEFLIYFQGTGAADDSGLPNDRFFAVRPEGSVSTLKIQRTERGDSAVYLCASSSGGTYNEQFFGPGTRLTVL.

The chain uses TRBV7-2 and TRBJ2-7; TRBD1 matches at 8 bases. Germline-derived CDR1 and CDR2 are SGHTA and FQGNSA. The length of the CDR3 is 15 residues. With 5 bases clipped from V and 2 bases from J, the junction kept 8 bases outside the gene matches. Here the CDR3 reads CASSPGQGLTYEQYF. The CDR3 nucleotides are TGTGCCAGCAGCCCCGGACAGGGTTTAACCTACGAGCAGTACTTC. The complete variable domain, with remaining parts taken from reference TRBV7-2 and TRBJ2-7, reads GAGVSQSPSNKVTEKGKDVELRCDPISGHTALYWYRQSLGQGLEFLIYFQGNSAPDKSGLPSDRFSAERTGGSVSTLTIQRTQQEDSAVYLCASSPGQGLTYEQYFGPGTRLTVT.

The chain recombines TRBV11-2 with TRBJ2-7, with D tentatively TRBD2 (5 bases). This CDR3 has 14 residues. V lost 1 base and J lost 0, with 7 bases in between. The germline gives CDR1 SGHAT, CDR2 FQNNGV. Here the CDR3 DNA reads TGTGCCAGCAGCTTAGGACGGGGCTCCTACGAGCAGTACTTC. It specifies CASSLGRGSYEQYF.

This clonotype is medium-sized (0.01 to 0.1%) within its sample. This chain links TRBV27 with TRBJ2-1, with TRBD2 as a possible D gene (6 bases). The CDR3 is made up of 13 amino acids. Germline-derived CDR1 and CDR2 are MNHEY and SMNVEV (reference sequence). Deletions cut 8 bases from V and 0 bases from J, with 8 bases between. CDR3 region: CASQGLSYNEQFF. The CDR3 nucleotides are TGTGCCAGCCAGGGACTCTCCTACAATGAGCAGTTCTTC.